This TCR beta chain comes out of a study of blood T cell repertoires in COVID-19. Study-level information: COVID-19 samples from acute and convalescent phases originated in the United States, Italy and Spain. Nucleic acid was either cDNA or gDNA, and it came from T cells, B-cell-depleted T cells, or PBMCs.

Original processing methods: The assay estimated nucleated cells by amplifying reference gene primers. Using immunoSEQ multiplex PCR, the repertoire was profiled, and TCRdb retains in-frame clones only, with some absent. V and J calls and clone size come straight from that table; D and trimming were deduced from the DNA. The table shows some 43,000 clones, with over 75% occurring only once. CDR3 length: 16 residues. Trimming removed 5 bases from V and 0 bases from J; junction bases left unmatched: 9. Germline lookup yields CDR1 MNHEY and CDR2 SVGEGT. The sequencing input was peripheral blood. This chain connects TRBV6-2 or TRBV6-3 to TRBJ1-1; 7 bases agree with TRBD1. The receptor was derived from a woman aged 60-75 years with acute or convalescent COVID-19. CDR3 DNA: TGTGCCAGCAGTCGCCGGGACAGTTTCATGAACACTGAAGCTTTCTTT. This translates into CASSRRDSFMNTEAFF.